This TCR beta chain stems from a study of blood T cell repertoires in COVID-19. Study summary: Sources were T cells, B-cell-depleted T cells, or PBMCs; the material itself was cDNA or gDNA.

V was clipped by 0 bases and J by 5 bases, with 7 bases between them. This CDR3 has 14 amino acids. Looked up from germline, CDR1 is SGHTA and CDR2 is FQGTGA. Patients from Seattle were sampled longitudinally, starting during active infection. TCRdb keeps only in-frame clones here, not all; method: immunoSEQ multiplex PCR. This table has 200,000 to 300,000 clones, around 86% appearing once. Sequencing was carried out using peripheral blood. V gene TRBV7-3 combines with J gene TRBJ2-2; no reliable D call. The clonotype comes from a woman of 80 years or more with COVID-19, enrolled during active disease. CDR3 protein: CASSLTGLTGELFF. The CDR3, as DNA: TGTGCCAGCAGCTTAACGGGCCTTACCGGGGAGCTGTTTTTT. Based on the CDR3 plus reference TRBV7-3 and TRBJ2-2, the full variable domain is GAGVSQTPSNKVTEKGKYVELRCDPISGHTALYWYRQSLGQGPEFLIYFQGTGAADDSGLPNDRFFAVRPEGSVSTLKIQRTERGDSAVYLCASSLTGLTGELFFGEGSRLTVL.